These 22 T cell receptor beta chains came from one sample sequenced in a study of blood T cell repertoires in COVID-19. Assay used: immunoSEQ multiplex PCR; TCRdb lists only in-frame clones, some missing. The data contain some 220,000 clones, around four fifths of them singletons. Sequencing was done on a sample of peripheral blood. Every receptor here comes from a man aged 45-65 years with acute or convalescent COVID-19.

CDR3 sequence reads: CASSPSVDRGYEQYF. CDR3 DNA sequence: TGTGCCAGCTCACCTTCCGTGGACAGGGGATACGAGCAGTACTTC. This rearrangement joins TRBV18 to TRBJ2-7, with 9 bases fitting TRBD1. The CDR3 length is 15 residues. Germline V gene sequence: CDR1 KGHSH, CDR2 LQKENI. The V segment lost 3 bases and the J segment 4 bases; nucleotides outside the gene matches: 7.

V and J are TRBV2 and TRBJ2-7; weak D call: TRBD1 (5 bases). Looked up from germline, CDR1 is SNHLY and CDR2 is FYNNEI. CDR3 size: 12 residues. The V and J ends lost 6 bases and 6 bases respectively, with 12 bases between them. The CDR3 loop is CASRQKGFEQYF. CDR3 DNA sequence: TGTGCCAGCAGACAGAAGGGGTTCGAGCAGTACTTC.

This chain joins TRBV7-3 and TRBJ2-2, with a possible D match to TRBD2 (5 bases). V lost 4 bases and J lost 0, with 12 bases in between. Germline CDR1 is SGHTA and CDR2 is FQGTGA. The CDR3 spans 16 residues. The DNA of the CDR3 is TGTGCCAGCAGCTCGGGGAGACTACCGAACACCGGGGAGCTGTTTTTT. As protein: CASSSGRLPNTGELFF. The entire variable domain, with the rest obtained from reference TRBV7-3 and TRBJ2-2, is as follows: GAGVSQTPSNKVTEKGKYVELRCDPISGHTALYWYRQSLGQGPEFLIYFQGTGAADDSGLPNDRFFAVRPEGSVSTLKIQRTERGDSAVYLCASSSGRLPNTGELFFGEGSRLTVL.

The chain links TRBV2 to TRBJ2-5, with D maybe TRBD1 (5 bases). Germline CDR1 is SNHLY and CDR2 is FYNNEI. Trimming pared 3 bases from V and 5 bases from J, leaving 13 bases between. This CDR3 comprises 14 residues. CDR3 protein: CASSDLGAGETQYF. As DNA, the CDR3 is TGTGCCAGCAGTGATCTAGGGGCTGGGGAGACCCAGTACTTC.

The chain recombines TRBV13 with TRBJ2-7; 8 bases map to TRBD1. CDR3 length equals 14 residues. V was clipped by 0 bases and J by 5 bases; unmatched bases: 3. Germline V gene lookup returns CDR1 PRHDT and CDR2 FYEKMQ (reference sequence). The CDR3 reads CASSLGDRAHEQYF. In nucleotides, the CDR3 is TGTGCCAGCAGCTTAGGGGACAGGGCCCACGAGCAGTACTTC.

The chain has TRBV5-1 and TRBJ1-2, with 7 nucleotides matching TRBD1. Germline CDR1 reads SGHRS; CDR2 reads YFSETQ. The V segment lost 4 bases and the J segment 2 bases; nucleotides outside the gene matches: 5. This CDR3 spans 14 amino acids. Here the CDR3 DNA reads TGCGCCAGCAGCAACCAACAGGGGAACTATGGCTACACCTTC. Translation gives CASSNQQGNYGYTF.

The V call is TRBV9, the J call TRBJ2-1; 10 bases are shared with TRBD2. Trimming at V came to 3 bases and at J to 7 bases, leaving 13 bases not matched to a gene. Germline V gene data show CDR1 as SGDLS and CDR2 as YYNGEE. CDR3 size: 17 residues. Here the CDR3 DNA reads TGTGCCAGCAGCGCCAGATCCGGGACTAGCGCCTCAAATGAGCAGTTCTTC. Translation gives CASSARSGTSASNEQFF.

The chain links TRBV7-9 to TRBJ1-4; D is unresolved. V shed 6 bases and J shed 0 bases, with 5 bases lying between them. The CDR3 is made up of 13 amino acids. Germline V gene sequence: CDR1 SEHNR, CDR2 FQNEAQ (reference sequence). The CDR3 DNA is TGTGCCAGCAGGAGCCCAACTAATGAAAAACTGTTTTTT. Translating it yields CASRSPTNEKLFF.

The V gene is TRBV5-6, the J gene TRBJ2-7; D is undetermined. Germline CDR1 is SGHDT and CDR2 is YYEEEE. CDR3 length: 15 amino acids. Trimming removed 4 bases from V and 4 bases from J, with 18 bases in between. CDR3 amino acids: CASSTPGGAEYEQYF. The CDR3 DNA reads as TGTGCCAGCAGCACTCCCGGTGGAGCCGAATACGAGCAGTACTTC.

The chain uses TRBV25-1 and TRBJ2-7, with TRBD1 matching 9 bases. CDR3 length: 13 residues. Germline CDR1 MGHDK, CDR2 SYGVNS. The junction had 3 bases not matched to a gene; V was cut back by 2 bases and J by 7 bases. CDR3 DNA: TGTGCCAGCAGTGAACTAGGACAGGGGGAGCAGTACTTC. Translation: CASSELGQGEQYF.

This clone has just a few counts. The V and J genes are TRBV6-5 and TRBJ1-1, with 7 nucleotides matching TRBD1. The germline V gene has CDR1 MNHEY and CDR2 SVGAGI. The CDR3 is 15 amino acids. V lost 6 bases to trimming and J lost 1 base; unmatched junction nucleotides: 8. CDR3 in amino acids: CASSFGDSTNTEAFF. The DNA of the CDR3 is TGTGCCAGCAGCTTTGGGGACAGCACGAACACTGAAGCTTTCTTT.

The DNA of the CDR3 is TGTGCCAGCAGCCATGTCGGGACAGGGGATCAGCCCCAGCATTTT. It codes for CASSHVGTGDQPQHF. The rearrangement links TRBV21-1 to TRBJ1-5; the DNA was not used to check the table's D call, TRBD1. TRBV21-1 represents a pseudogene. This CDR3 contains 15 residues.

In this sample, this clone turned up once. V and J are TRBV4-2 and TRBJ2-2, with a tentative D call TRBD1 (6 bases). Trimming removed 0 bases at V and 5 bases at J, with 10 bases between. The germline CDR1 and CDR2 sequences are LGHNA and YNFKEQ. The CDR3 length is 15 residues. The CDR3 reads CASSQETGRTGELFF. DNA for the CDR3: TGTGCCAGCAGCCAAGAAACAGGGCGTACCGGGGAGCTGTTTTTT.

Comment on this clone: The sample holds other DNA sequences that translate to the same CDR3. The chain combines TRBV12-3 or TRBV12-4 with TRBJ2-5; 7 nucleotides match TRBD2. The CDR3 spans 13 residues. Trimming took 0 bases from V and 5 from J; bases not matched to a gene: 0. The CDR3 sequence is CASSLAGGETQYF. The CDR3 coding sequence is TGTGCCAGCAGTTTAGCGGGGGGGGAGACCCAGTACTTC.

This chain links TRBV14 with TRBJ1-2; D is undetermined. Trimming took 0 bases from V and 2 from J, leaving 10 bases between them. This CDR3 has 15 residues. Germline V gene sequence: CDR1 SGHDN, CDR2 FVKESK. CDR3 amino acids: CASSQEGGPNYGYTF. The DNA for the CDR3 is TGTGCCAGCAGCCAAGAGGGAGGTCCCAACTATGGCTACACCTTC.

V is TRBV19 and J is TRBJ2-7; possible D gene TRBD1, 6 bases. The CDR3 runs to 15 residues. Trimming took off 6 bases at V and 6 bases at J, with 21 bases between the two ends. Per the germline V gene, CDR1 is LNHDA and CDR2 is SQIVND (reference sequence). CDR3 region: CASRPEQGRSGEQYF. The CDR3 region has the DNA TGTGCCAGTAGGCCTGAACAGGGTCGATCAGGCGAGCAGTACTTC.

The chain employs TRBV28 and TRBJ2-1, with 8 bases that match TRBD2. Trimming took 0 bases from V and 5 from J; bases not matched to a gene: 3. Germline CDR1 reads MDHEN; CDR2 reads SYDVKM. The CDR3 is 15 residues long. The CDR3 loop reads CASSLWGLGNNEQFF. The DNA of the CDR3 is TGTGCCAGCAGTTTATGGGGACTAGGGAACAATGAGCAGTTCTTC.

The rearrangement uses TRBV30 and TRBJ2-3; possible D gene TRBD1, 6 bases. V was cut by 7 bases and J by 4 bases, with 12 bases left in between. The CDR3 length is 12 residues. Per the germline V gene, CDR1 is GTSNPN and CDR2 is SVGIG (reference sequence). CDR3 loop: CAYAGQPDTQYF. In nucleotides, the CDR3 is TGTGCCTATGCCGGACAGCCAGATACGCAGTATTTT.

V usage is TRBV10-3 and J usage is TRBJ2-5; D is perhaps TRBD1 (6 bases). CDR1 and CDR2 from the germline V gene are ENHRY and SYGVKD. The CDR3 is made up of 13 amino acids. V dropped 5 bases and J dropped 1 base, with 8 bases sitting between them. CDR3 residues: CAISRDTQETQYF. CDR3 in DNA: TGTGCCATCAGTAGGGACACCCAAGAGACCCAGTACTTC.

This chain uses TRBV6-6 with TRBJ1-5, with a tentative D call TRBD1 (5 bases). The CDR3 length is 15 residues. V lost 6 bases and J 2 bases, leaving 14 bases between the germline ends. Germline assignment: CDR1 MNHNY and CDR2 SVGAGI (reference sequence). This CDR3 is CASRPLGGGNQPQHF. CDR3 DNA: TGTGCCAGCAGGCCGCTGGGGGGAGGCAATCAGCCCCAGCATTTT.

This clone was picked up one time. This chain's CDR3 is CASSLRTLEAFF. CDR3 sequence (DNA): TGTGCCAGCAGCCTTCGGACACTTGAAGCTTTCTTT. This chain uses TRBV7-8 with TRBJ1-1; a possible D gene is TRBD1 (5 bases). Germline V CDR1 and CDR2: SGHVS, FQNEAQ. The germline V and J ends were trimmed by 5 bases and 7 bases, with 11 bases remaining between them. This CDR3 comprises 12 residues.

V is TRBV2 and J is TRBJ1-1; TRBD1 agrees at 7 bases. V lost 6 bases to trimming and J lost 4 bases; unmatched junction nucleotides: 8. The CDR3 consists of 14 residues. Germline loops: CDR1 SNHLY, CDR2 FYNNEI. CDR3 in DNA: TGTGCCAGCAGCGCGGACAGGTCGGGCACTGAAGCTTTCTTT. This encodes CASSADRSGTEAFF.